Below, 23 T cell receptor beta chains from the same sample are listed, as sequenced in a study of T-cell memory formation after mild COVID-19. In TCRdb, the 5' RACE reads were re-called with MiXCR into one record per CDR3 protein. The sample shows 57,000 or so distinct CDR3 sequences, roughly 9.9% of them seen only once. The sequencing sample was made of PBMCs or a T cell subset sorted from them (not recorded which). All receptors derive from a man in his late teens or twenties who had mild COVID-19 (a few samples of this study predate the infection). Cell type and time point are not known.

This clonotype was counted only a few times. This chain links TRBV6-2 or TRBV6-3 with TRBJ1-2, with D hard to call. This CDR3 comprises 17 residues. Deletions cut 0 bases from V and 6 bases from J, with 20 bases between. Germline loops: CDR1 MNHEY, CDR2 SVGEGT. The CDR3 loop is CASSYSISVVVEDGYTF. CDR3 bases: TGTGCCAGCAGTTACTCGATCAGTGTCGTAGTCGAGGATGGCTACACCTTC.

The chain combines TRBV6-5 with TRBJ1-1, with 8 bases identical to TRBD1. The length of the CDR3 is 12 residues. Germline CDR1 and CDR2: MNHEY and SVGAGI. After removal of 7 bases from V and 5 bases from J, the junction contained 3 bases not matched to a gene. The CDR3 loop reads CASKTGATEAFF. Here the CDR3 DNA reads TGTGCCAGCAAGACAGGGGCAACTGAAGCTTTCTTT.

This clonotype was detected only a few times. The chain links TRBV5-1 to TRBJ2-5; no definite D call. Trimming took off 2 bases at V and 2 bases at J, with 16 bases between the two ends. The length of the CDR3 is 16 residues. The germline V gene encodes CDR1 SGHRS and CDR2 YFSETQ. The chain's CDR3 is CASSFGSSGLQETQYF. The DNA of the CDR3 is TGCGCCAGCAGCTTCGGGTCTTCAGGTCTGCAAGAGACCCAGTACTTC.

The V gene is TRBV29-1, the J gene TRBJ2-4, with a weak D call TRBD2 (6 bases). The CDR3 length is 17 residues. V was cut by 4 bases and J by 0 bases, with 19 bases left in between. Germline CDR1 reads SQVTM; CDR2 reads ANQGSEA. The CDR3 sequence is CSVVHVEDYLAKNIQYF. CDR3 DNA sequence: TGCAGCGTTGTCCACGTCGAGGACTATTTAGCCAAAAACATTCAGTACTTC.

The CDR3 reads CASSFRWTSGGSTAGELFF. DNA for the CDR3: TGTGCCAGCAGCTTCCGCTGGACTAGCGGGGGCTCGACGGCCGGGGAGCTGTTTTTT. The chain recombines TRBV7-2 with TRBJ2-2; 13 nucleotides line up with TRBD2. The CDR3 is made up of 19 amino acids. Germline trimming cut 3 bases from V and 6 bases from J; bases unmatched to any gene: 13. The germline V gene encodes CDR1 SGHTA and CDR2 FQGNSA.

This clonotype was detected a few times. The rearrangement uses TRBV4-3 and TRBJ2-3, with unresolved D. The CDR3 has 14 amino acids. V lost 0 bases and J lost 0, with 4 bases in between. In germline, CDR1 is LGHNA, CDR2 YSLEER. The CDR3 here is CASSQDRSTDTQYF. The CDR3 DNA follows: TGCGCCAGCAGCCAAGATAGGAGCACAGATACGCAGTATTTT.

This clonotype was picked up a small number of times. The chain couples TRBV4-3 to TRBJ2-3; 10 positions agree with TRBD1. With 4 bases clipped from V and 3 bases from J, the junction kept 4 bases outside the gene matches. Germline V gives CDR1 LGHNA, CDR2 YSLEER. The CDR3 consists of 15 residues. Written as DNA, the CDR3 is TGCGCCAGCAGCCTCGGGACAGGGGAGACAGATACGCAGTATTTT. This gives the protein CASSLGTGETDTQYF.

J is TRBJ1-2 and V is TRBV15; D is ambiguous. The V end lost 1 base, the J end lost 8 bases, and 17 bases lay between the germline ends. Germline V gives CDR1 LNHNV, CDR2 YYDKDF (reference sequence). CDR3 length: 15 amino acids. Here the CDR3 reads CATSRGPPVIGGYTF. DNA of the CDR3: TGTGCCACCAGCAGAGGACCGCCTGTTATTGGCGGCTACACCTTC.

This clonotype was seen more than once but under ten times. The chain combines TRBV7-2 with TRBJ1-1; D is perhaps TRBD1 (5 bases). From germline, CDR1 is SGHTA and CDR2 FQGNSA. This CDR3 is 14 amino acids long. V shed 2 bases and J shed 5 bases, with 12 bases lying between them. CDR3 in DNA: TGTGCCAGCAGCTTACAGGGAGGGCGGACTGAAGCTTTCTTT. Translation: CASSLQGGRTEAFF.

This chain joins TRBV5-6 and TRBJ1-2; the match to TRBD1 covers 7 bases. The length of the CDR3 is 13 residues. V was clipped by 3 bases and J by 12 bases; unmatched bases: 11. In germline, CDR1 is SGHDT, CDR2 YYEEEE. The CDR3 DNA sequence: TGTGCCAGCAGCTGGAACCGACAGGGTGTCGACACCTTC. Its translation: CASSWNRQGVDTF. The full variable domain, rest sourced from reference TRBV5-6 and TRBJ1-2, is DAGVTQSPTHLIKTRGQQVTLRCSPKSGHDTVSWYQQALGQGPQFIFQYYEEEERQRGNFPDRFSGHQFPNYSSELNVNALLLGDSALYLCASSWNRQGVDTFGSGTRLTVV.

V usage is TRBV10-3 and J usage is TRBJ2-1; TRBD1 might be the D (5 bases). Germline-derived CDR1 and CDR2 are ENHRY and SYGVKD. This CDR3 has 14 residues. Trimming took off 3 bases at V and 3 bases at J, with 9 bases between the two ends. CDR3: CAISDRVGYNEQFF. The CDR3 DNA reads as TGTGCCATCAGTGACAGGGTAGGCTACAATGAGCAGTTCTTC.

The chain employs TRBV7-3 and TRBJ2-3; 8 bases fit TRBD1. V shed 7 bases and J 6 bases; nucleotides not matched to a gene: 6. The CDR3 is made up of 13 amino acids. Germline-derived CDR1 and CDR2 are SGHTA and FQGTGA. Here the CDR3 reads CASKDRVSDTQYF. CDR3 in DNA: TGTGCCAGCAAGGACAGGGTCTCTGATACGCAGTATTTT.

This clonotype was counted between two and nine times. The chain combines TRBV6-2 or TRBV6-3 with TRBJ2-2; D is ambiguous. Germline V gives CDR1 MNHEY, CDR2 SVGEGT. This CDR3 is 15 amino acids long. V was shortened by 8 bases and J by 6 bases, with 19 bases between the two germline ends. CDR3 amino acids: CASGDGNHQAGELFF. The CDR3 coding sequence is TGTGCCAGCGGAGACGGAAATCATCAAGCCGGGGAGCTGTTTTTT.

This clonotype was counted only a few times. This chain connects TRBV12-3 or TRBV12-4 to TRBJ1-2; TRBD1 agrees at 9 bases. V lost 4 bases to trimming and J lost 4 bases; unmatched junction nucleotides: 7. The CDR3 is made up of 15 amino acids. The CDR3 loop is CASSYTGGGGYGYTF. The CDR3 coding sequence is TGTGCCAGCAGTTACACAGGGGGCGGGGGCTATGGCTACACCTTC.

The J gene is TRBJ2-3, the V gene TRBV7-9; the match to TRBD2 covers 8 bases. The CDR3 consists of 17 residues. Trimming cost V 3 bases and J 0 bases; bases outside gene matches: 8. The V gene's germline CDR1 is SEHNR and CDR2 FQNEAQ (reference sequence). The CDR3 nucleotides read TGTGCCAGCAGCTTGGGCTCGAGCGGGGGAAGCACAGATACGCAGTATTTT. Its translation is CASSLGSSGGSTDTQYF.

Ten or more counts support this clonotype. The CDR3 loop reads CASSTGQGEDTQYF. Here the CDR3 DNA reads TGTGCCAGCAGCACCGGGCAGGGGGAGGATACGCAGTATTTT. This chain joins TRBV12-3 or TRBV12-4 and TRBJ2-3, with TRBD1 matching 7 bases. The CDR3 loop spans 14 amino acids. V shed 6 bases and J 6 bases; nucleotides not matched to a gene: 9.

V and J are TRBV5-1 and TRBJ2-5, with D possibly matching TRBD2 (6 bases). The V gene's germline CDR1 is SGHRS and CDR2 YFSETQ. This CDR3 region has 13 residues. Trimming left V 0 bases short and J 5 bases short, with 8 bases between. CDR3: CASSLVAGETQYF. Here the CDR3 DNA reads TGCGCCAGCAGCTTGGTGGCGGGGGAGACCCAGTACTTC.

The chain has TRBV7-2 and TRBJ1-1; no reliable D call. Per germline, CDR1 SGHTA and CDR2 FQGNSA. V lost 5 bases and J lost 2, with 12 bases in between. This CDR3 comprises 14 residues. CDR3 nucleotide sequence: TGTGCCAGCAGCCCACCCCCGGGCAACACTGAAGCTTTCTTT. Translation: CASSPPPGNTEAFF.

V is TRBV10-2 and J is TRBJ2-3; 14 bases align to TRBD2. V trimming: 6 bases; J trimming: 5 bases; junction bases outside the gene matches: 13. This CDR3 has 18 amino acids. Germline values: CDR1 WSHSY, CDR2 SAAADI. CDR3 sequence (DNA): TGCGCCAGCAGATTAAAAAGGACTAGCGGGGGGCAGGGAGATACGCAGTATTTT. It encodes CASRLKRTSGGQGDTQYF.

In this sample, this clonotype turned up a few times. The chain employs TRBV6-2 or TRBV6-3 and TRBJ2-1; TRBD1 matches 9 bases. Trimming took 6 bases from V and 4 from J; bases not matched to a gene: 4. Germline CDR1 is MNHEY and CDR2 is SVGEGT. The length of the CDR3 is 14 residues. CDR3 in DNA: TGTGCCAGCAGGAGGGACAGGGAGTACAATGAGCAGTTCTTC. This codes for CASRRDREYNEQFF.

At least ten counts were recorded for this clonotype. CDR3 DNA sequence: TGCGCCAGCAGCGAATCCGGGACTCGCTCCTACGAGCAGTACTTC. Protein sequence: CASSESGTRSYEQYF. This sequence joins TRBV5-1 and TRBJ2-7, with a possible D match to TRBD2 (6 bases). The CDR3 spans 15 residues. Per the germline V gene, CDR1 is SGHRS and CDR2 is YFSETQ. The V and J ends lost 4 bases and 0 bases respectively, with 14 bases between them.

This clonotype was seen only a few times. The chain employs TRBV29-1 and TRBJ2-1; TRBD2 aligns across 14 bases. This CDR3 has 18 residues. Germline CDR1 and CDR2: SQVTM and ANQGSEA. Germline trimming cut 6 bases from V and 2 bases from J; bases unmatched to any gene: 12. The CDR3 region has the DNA TGCAGCGTCCAAGCAGGGACTAGCGGGGGTGATACCTACAATGAGCAGTTCTTC. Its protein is CSVQAGTSGGDTYNEQFF.

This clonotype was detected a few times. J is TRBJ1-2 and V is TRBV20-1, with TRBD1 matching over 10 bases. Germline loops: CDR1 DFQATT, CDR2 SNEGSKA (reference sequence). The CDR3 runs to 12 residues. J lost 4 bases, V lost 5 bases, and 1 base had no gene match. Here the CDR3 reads CSARTGGYGYTF. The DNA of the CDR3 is TGCAGTGCTCGGACAGGGGGCTATGGCTACACCTTC.